These 15 T cell receptor beta chains share one sample of origin, sequenced in a study of PD-1 blockade in classical Hodgkin lymphoma. All trial patients relapsed after autologous stem cell transplantation. Data came from immunoSEQ multiplex PCR; TCRdb stores just in-frame clones and leaves some out. The sample holds about 26,000 clones, roughly 62% seen once. The input for sequencing was peripheral blood mononuclear cells (PBMCs), taken before the second cycle of nivolumab. Receptor source: a human donor with classical Hodgkin lymphoma.

Relative to its sample, this clone is medium-sized. The V call is TRBV19, the J call TRBJ1-3; 8 bases align to TRBD1. Germline V gene data show CDR1 as LNHDA and CDR2 as SQIVND (reference sequence). Trimming removed 5 bases from V and 2 bases from J; junction bases left unmatched: 11. This CDR3 is 17 amino acids long. CDR3 sequence (DNA): TGTGCCAGTAGTCTCCGCGGACAGGGCGCTACTGGAAACACCATATATTTT. Translated, it gives CASSLRGQGATGNTIYF.

J is TRBJ2-5 and V is TRBV28, with 9 bases aligning to TRBD1. With V trimmed by 3 bases and J by 3 bases, 5 bases remained unmatched. Germline V lookup: CDR1 MDHEN, CDR2 SYDVKM. The CDR3 has 15 amino acids. The DNA of the CDR3 is TGTGCCAGCAGTTTGGGACAGGGTGACAAAGAGACCCAGTACTTC. It encodes CASSLGQGDKETQYF.

The rearrangement uses TRBV11-2 and TRBJ1-5; D uncertain. The germline V gene encodes CDR1 SGHAT and CDR2 FQNNGV. V dropped 0 bases and J dropped 0 bases, with 6 bases sitting between them. The CDR3 spans 15 residues. Here the CDR3 reads CASSLEGFSNQPQHF. CDR3 in DNA: TGTGCCAGCAGCTTAGAGGGATTTAGCAATCAGCCCCAGCATTTT.

This clone appeared once. This chain joins TRBV19 and TRBJ2-3; a possible D gene is TRBD2 (5 bases). The V gene's germline CDR1 is LNHDA and CDR2 SQIVND (reference sequence). The CDR3 runs 16 residues. Trimming pared 1 base from V and 3 bases from J, leaving 14 bases between. This chain's CDR3 is CASSIAAGSVTDTQYF. The CDR3 DNA reads as TGTGCCAGTAGTATAGCTGCGGGTTCGGTTACAGATACGCAGTATTTT.

V is TRBV7-8 and J is TRBJ1-2, with 8 bases fitting TRBD1. This CDR3 has 13 residues. Trimming removed 3 bases from V and 11 bases from J; junction bases left unmatched: 8. Germline assignment: CDR1 SGHVS and CDR2 FQNEAQ. The CDR3 DNA sequence: TGTGCCAGCAGCTTCGGGACAGGCGAGCGTTACACCTTC. It specifies CASSFGTGERYTF.

The chain employs TRBV11-2 and TRBJ2-3; D possibly corresponds to TRBD2 (5 bases). The ends were cut back, 3 bases at V and 1 base at J, with 11 bases in the middle. Germline CDR1 SGHAT, CDR2 FQNNGV. This CDR3 is 15 amino acids long. The CDR3 region is CASSFEGTGTDTQYF. The CDR3 bases are TGTGCCAGCAGCTTCGAGGGAACAGGCACAGATACGCAGTATTTT.

The V call is TRBV28, the J call TRBJ2-7; D is uncertain. Germline CDR1 is MDHEN and CDR2 is SYDVKM. There are 14 residues in the CDR3. The V end was cut by 3 bases, the J end by 0 bases, with 9 bases between. The CDR3 coding sequence is TGTGCCAGCAGTTTCGGATCATTCTCCTACGAGCAGTACTTC. It yields the protein CASSFGSFSYEQYF.

The rearrangement links TRBV6-6 to TRBJ2-1; D gene uncertain. Germline V gene sequence: CDR1 MNHNY, CDR2 SVGAGI (reference sequence). This CDR3 contains 12 residues. Trimming shortened V by 0 bases and J by 8 bases, and 5 bases separated the two germline ends. In nucleotides, the CDR3 is TGTGCCAGCAGTTACTCTCTTTATGAGCAGTTCTTC. Protein product: CASSYSLYEQFF.

V and J are TRBV5-1 and TRBJ2-7; tentative D call: TRBD2 (5 bases). Trimming shortened V by 4 bases and J by 2 bases, and 7 bases separated the two germline ends. This CDR3 is built from 12 residues. The germline V gene has CDR1 SGHRS and CDR2 YFSETQ. The CDR3 region is CASSVGAYEQYF. The CDR3 DNA follows: TGCGCCAGCAGCGTCGGGGCCTACGAGCAGTACTTC.

The chain carries TRBV30 and TRBJ1-2; no firm D call. This CDR3 spans 12 amino acids. The germline V gene encodes CDR1 GTSNPN and CDR2 SVGIG (reference sequence). Trimming took 0 bases from V and 4 from J, leaving 6 bases between them. CDR3 DNA: TGTGCCTGGAGTGTACGGATCTATGGCTACACCTTC. This gives the protein CAWSVRIYGYTF.

This clone is labeled medium-sized (0.01 to 0.1%). CDR3 in DNA: TGTGCCAGCAGCCCCGGGCCGTGGGAGCTGTTTTTT. Translation gives CASSPGPWELFF. The chain joins TRBV6-6 to TRBJ2-2; D remains ambiguous. V shed 6 bases and J shed 9 bases, with 11 bases lying between them. The CDR3 contains 12 residues. Germline V gene lookup returns CDR1 MNHNY and CDR2 SVGAGI (reference sequence).

V and J are TRBV10-1 and TRBJ2-3, with D possibly TRBD2 on 6 matching bases. The CDR3 loop spans 16 amino acids. Germline CDR1 is WNHNN and CDR2 is SYGVQD (reference sequence). V was trimmed by 6 bases and J by 0 bases, leaving 16 bases between them. For the CDR3, the DNA is TGCGCCAGCAGAACACCGGGACTGGCTAGCACAGATACGCAGTATTTT. The encoded protein is CASRTPGLASTDTQYF.

The J gene is TRBJ1-4, the V gene TRBV19; D is unclear. The length of the CDR3 is 13 residues. V was pared by 6 bases and J by 7 bases, with 12 bases between. The V gene's germline CDR1 is LNHDA and CDR2 SQIVND (reference sequence). The CDR3: CASRLQTSEKLFF. The CDR3 DNA follows: TGTGCCAGTAGACTGCAAACGAGTGAAAAACTGTTTTTT.

The V and J genes are TRBV4-1 and TRBJ2-1, with unresolved D. The CDR3 totals 15 residues. Between the trimmed V and J ends, which lost 3 bases and 3 bases, there was a span of 12 bases. Germline-derived CDR1 and CDR2 are MGHRA and YSYEKL. In nucleotides, the CDR3 is TGCGCCAGCAGCCATGCCGACCGTAGCTACAATGAGCAGTTCTTC. Translated, it gives CASSHADRSYNEQFF.

CDR3 nucleotides: TGTGCCAGCAGCGTAGGAAGGGCTTCAACTAATGAAAAACTGTTTTTT. Residues: CASSVGRASTNEKLFF. This chain uses TRBV9 with TRBJ1-4; unclear D gene. This CDR3 contains 16 residues. Germline CDR1 and CDR2: SGDLS and YYNGEE. Trimming removed 0 bases from V and 0 bases from J, with 9 bases in between.